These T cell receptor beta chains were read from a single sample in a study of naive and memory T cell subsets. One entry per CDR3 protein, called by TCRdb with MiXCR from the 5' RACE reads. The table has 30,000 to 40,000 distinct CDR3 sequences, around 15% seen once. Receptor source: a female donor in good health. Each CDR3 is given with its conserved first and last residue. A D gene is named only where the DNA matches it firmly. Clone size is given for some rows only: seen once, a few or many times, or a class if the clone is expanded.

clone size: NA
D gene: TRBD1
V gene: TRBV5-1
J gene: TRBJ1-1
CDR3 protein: CASSGQGVNTEAFF
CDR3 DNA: TGCGCCAGCAGCGGCCAGGGGGTGAACACTGAAGCTTTCTTT

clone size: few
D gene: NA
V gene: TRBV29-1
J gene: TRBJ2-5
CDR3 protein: CSVAFPIGPQETQYF
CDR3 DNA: TGCAGCGTTGCCTTCCCAATAGGACCGCAAGAGACCCAGTACTTC

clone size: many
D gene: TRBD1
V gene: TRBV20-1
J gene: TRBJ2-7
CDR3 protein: CSARDQIGTGLYEQYF
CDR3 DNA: TGCAGTGCTAGAGACCAGATAGGGACAGGACTTTACGAGCAGTACTTC

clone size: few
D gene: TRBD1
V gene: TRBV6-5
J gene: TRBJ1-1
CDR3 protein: CASSSGTGKTEAFF
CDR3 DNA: TGTGCCAGCAGTTCCGGGACAGGGAAGACTGAAGCTTTCTTT

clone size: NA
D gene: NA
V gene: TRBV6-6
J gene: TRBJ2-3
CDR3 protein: CASSPSTRDTQYF
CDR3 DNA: TGTGCCAGCAGCCCATCCACCCGAGATACGCAGTATTTT

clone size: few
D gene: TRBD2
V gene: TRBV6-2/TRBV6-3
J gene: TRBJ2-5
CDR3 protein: CASRILASETQYF
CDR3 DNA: TGTGCCAGCAGAATACTAGCGTCGGAGACCCAGTACTTC

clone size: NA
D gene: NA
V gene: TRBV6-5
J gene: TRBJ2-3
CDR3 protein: CASSRTGTGSDTQYF
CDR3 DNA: TGTGCCAGCAGTCGCACCGGGACTGGATCAGATACGCAGTATTTT

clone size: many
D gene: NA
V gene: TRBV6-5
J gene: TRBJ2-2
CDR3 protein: CASSYSHPAASGHGELFF
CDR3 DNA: TGTGCCAGCAGTTACTCCCACCCTGCGGCCAGCGGCCACGGGGAGCTGTTTTTT

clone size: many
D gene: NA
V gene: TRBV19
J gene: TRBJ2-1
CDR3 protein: CASSIGGRYNEQFF
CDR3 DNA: TGTGCCAGTAGTATAGGGGGACGGTACAATGAGCAGTTCTTC

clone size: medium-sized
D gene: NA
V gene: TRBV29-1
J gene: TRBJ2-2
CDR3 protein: CSVDRDTGELFF
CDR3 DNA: TGCAGCGTTGACAGGGACACCGGGGAGCTGTTTTTT

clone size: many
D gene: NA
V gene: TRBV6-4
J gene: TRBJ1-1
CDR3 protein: CASSEGPSNTEAFF
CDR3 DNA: TGTGCCAGCTCAGAGGGGCCGTCGAACACTGAAGCTTTCTTT

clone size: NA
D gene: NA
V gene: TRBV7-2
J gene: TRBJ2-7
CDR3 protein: CASSPGQSYEQYF
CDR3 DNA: TGTGCCAGCAGCCCAGGCCAATCCTACGAGCAGTACTTC

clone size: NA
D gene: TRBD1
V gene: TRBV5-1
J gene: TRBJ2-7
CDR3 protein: CASSPTGGYSYEQYF
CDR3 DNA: TGCGCCAGCAGCCCAACAGGGGGCTACTCCTACGAGCAGTACTTC

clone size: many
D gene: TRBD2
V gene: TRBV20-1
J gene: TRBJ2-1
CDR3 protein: CSARSTAGGLYNEQFF
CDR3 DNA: TGCAGTGCTAGGTCAACAGCGGGGGGGCTCTACAATGAGCAGTTCTTC

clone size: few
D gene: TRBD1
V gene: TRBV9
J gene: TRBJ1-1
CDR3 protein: CASSVGDRGDTEAFF
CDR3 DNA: TGTGCCAGCAGCGTAGGGGACAGGGGGGACACTGAAGCTTTCTTT

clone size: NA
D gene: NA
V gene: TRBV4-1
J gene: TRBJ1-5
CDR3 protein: CASSQDGFSVWGNSNQPQHF
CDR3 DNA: TGCGCCAGCAGCCAAGATGGGTTCTCAGTGTGGGGGAATAGCAATCAGCCCCAGCATTTT

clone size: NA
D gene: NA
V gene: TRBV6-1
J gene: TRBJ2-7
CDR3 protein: CASSEVGTLTYEQYF
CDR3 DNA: TGTGCCAGCAGTGAAGTGGGGACACTCACCTACGAGCAGTACTTC

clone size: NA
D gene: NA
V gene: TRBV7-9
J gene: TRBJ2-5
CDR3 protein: CASSLEATARDF
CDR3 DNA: TGTGCCAGCAGCTTAGAAGCGACGGCCCGGGACTTC

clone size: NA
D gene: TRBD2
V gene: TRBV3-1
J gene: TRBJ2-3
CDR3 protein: CASSPTSGVLADTQYF
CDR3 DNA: TGTGCCAGCAGTCCGACTAGCGGGGTGCTCGCAGATACGCAGTATTTT

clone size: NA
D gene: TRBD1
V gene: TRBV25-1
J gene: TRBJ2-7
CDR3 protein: CASTKTGQGYEQYF
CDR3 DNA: TGTGCCAGCACCAAAACGGGACAGGGCTACGAGCAGTACTTC

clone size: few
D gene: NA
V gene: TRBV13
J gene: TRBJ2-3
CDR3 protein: CASSLQRPTDTQYF
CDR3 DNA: TGTGCCAGCAGCTTACAGAGACCCACAGATACGCAGTATTTT

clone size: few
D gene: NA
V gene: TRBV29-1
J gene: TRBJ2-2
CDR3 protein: CSVLGASGTGELFF
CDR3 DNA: TGCAGCGTTCTGGGGGCGTCGGGCACCGGGGAGCTGTTTTTT

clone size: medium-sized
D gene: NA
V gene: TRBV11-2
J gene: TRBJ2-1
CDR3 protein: CASSRNSPGNEQFF
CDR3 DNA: TGTGCCAGCAGCCGAAACTCGCCGGGCAATGAGCAGTTCTTC

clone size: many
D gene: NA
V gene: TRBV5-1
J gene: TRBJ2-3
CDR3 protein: CASSSPGTDTQYF
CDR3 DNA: TGCGCCAGCAGCTCCCCGGGCACAGATACGCAGTATTTT

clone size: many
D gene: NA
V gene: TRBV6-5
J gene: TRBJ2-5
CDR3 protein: CASSFQGLVETQYF
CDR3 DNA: TGTGCCAGCAGTTTCCAGGGTCTGGTGGAGACCCAGTACTTC

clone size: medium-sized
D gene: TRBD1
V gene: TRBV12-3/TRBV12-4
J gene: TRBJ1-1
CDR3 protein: CASSLKGASPSAFF
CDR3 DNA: TGTGCCAGCAGTTTAAAGGGGGCTTCCCCTTCAGCTTTCTTT

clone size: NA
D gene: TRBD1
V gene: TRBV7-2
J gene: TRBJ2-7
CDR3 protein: CASSLSGQNYEQYF
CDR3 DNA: TGTGCCAGCAGCTTATCGGGACAGAACTACGAGCAGTACTTC

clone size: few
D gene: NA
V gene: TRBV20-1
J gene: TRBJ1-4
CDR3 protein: CSASPRSTTNEKLFF
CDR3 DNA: TGCAGTGCTAGCCCGCGCTCGACAACTAATGAAAAACTGTTTTTT

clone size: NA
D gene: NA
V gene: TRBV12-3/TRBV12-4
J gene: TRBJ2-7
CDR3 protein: CASRVDYEQYF
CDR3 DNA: TGTGCCAGCAGAGTGGACTACGAGCAGTACTTC

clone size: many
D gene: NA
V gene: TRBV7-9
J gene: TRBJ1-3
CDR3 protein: CASSLAGTTEYF
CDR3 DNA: TGTGCCAGCAGCTTAGCGGGGACAACGGAATATTTT

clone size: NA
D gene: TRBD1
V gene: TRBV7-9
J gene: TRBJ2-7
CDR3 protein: CASSGPMDRASSYEQYF
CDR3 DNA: TGTGCCAGCAGCGGACCGATGGACAGGGCGAGCTCCTACGAGCAGTACTTC

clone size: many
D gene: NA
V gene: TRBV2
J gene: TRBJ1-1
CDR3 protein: CASSLGRAWMNTEAFF
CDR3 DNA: TGTGCCAGCAGTCTTGGGAGGGCTTGGATGAACACTGAAGCTTTCTTT

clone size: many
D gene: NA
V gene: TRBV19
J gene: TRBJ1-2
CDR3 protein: CATLSYGYTF
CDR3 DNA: TGTGCCACCTTGTCCTATGGCTACACCTTC

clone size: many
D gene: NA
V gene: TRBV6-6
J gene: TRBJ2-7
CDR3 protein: CASSDSSYEQYF
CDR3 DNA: TGTGCCAGCAGTGACAGCTCCTACGAGCAGTACTTC

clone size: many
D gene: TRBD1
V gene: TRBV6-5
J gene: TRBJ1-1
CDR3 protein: CASSWDRANTEAFF
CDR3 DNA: TGTGCCAGCAGTTGGGACAGGGCCAACACTGAAGCTTTCTTT

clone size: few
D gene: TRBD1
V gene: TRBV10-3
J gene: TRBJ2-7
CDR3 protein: CAIRDGTGIYEQYF
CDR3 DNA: TGTGCCATCAGAGACGGGACAGGGATCTACGAGCAGTACTTC

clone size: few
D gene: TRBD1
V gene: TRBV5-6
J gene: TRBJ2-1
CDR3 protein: CASSPIRAGGLEQFF
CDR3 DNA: TGTGCCAGCAGCCCGATTCGGGCAGGGGGATTAGAGCAGTTCTTC

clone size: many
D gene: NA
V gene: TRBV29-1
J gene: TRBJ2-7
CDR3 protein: CSVEERSYEQYF
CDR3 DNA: TGCAGCGTTGAGGAGAGATCCTACGAGCAGTACTTC

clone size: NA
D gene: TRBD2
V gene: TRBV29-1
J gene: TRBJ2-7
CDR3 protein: CSVGAGLGYEQYF
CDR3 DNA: TGCAGCGTTGGAGCGGGGCTGGGCTACGAGCAGTACTTC

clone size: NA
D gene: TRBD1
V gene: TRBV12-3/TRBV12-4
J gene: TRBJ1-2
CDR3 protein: CASSLVTGGYGGYTF
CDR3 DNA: TGTGCCAGCAGTTTAGTGACAGGGGGCTACGGTGGCTACACCTTC

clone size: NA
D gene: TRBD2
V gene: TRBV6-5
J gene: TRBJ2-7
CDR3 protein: CASSLAPSGGVYEQYF
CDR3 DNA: TGTGCCAGCAGCCTGGCCCCTAGCGGGGGGGTCTACGAGCAGTACTTC